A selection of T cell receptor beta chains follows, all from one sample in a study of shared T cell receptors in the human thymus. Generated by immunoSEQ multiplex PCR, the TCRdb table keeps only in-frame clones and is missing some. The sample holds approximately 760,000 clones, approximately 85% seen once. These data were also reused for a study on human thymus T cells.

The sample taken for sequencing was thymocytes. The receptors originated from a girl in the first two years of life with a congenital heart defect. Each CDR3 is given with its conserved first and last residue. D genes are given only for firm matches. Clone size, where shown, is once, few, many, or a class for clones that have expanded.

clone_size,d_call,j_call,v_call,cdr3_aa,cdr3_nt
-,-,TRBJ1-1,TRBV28,CASSLTPLKGPEVLGCPEAFF,TGTGCCAGCAGTTTAACCCCGCTTAAGGGGCCCGAAGTGTTAGGCTGTCCTGAAGCTTTCTTT
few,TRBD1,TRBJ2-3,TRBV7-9,CASSEETGSDTQYF,TGTGCCAGCAGCGAAGAGACAGGGTCGGATACGCAGTATTTT
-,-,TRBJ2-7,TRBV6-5,CASSYSGGQPPYEQYF,TGTGCCAGCAGTTACTCAGGCGGACAGCCCCCCTACGAGCAGTACTTC
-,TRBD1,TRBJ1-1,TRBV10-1,CASSAGGAEAFF,TGCGCCAGCAGCGCAGGGGGCGCCGAGGCTTTCTTT
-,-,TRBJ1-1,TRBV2,CASSEQAANTEAFF,TGTGCCAGCAGTGAGCAGGCAGCGAACACTGAAGCTTTCTTT
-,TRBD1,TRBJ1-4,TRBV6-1,CASSEGQGNEKLFF,TGTGCCAGCAGTGAGGGACAGGGTAATGAAAAACTGTTTTTT
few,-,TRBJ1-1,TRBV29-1,CSVEDRGNTEAFF,TGCAGCGTTGAAGATCGAGGGAACACTGAAGCTTTCTTT
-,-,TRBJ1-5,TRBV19,CASSNRVGNQPQHF,TGTGCCAGTAGTAACAGGGTTGGCAATCAGCCCCAGCATTTT
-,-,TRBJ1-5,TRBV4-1,CASSQGRRQEGTDSNQPQHF,TGCGCCAGCAGCCAAGGACGCCGACAAGAGGGAACGGATAGCAATCAGCCCCAGCATTTT
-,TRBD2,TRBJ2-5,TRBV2,CASSEAHLGGGFQETQYF,TGTGCCAGCAGTGAAGCGCACCTCGGCGGGGGGTTCCAAGAGACCCAGTACTTC
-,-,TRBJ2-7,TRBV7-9,CASSYVGCLQRQYF,TGTGCCAGCAGCTATGTGGGCTGCCTACAGAGGCAGTACTTC
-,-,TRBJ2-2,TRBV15,CATSRDSGRNTGELFF,TGTGCCACCAGCAGAGATTCAGGCAGGAACACCGGGGAGCTGTTTTTT
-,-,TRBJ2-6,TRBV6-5,CASSYPRGSGANVLTF,TGTGCCAGCAGTTACCCTAGGGGCTCTGGGGCCAACGTCCTGACTTTC
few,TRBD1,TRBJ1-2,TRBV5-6,CASSPTGGDSNYGYTF,TGTGCCAGCAGTCCAACAGGGGGCGATTCTAACTATGGCTACACCTTC
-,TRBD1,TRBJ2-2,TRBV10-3,CAIKRDRGPPENTGELFF,TGTGCCATCAAGCGGGACAGGGGTCCCCCCGAGAACACCGGGGAGCTGTTTTTT